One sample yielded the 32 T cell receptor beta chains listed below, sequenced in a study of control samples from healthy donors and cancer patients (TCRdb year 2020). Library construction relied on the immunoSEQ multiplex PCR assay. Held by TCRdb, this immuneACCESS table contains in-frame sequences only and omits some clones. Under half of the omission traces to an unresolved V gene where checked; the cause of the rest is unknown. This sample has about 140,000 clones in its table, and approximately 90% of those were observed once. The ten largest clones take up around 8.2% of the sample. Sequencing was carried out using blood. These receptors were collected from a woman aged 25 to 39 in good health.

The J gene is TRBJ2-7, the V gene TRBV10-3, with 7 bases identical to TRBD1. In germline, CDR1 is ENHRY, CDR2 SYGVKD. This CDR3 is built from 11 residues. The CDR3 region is CDGQVGHEQYF. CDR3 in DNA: TGTGATGGACAGGTTGGCCACGAGCAGTACTTC.

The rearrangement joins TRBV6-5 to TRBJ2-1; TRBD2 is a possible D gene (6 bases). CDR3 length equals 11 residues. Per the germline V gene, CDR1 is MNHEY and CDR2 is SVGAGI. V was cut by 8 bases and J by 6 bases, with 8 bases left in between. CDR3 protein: CASGLLNEQFF. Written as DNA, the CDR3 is TGTGCCAGCGGACTACTCAATGAGCAGTTCTTC.

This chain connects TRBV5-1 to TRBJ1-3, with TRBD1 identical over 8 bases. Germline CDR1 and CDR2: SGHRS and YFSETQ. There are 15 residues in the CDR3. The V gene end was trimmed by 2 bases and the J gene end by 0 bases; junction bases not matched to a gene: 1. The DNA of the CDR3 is TGCGCCAGCAGCTTACAGGGGGACTCTGGAAACACCATATATTTT. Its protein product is CASSLQGDSGNTIYF.

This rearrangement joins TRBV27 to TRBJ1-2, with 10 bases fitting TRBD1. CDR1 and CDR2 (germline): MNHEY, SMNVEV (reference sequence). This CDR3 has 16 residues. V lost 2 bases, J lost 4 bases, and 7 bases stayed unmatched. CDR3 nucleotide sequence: TGTGCCAGCAGTTTAAGATCGGGACAGGGGCTCTATGGCTACACCTTC. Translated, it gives CASSLRSGQGLYGYTF.

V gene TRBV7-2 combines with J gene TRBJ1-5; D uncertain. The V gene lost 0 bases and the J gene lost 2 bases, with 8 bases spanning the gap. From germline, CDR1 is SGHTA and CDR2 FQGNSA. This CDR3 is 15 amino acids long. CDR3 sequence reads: CASSLAWGGNQPQHF. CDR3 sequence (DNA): TGTGCCAGCAGCTTAGCTTGGGGAGGCAATCAGCCCCAGCATTTT.

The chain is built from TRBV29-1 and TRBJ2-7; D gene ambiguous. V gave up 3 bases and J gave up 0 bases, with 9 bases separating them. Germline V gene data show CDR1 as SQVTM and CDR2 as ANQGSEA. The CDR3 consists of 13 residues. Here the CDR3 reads CSVDQSNSYEQYF. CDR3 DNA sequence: TGCAGCGTTGACCAGTCCAACTCCTACGAGCAGTACTTC.

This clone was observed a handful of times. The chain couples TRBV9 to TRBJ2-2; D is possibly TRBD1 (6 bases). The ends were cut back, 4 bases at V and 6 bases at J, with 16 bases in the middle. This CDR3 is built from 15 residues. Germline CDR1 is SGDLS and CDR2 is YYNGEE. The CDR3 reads CASSTRDTRPGELFF. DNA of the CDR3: TGTGCCAGCAGCACTCGGGACACGCGACCCGGGGAGCTGTTTTTT.

The CDR3 nucleotides are TGCAGCGTTGGAGGGGGGGCTTTACAGAACACTGAAGCTTTCTTT. This encodes CSVGGGALQNTEAFF. V and J are TRBV29-1 and TRBJ1-1, with TRBD1 as a possible D gene (6 bases). Germline V gene data show CDR1 as SQVTM and CDR2 as ANQGSEA. Trimming took off 4 bases at V and 1 base at J, with 16 bases between the two ends. CDR3 length: 15 amino acids.

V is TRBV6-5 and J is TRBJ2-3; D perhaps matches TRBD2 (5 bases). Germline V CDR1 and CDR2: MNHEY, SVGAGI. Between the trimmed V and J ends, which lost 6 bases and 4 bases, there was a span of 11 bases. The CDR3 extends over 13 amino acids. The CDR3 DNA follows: TGTGCCAGCAGGGACGGGAACGCAGATACGCAGTATTTT. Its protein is CASRDGNADTQYF.

The CDR3 coding sequence is TGTGCCAGCAGTTACTCAGGCAGGGATCAGCCCCAGCATTTT. Amino acids: CASSYSGRDQPQHF. The chain is built from TRBV6-5 and TRBJ1-5, with D tentatively TRBD1 (5 bases). CDR1 MNHEY and CDR2 SVGAGI come from the germline V gene. The CDR3 extends over 14 amino acids. V dropped 0 bases and J dropped 5 bases, with 8 bases sitting between them.

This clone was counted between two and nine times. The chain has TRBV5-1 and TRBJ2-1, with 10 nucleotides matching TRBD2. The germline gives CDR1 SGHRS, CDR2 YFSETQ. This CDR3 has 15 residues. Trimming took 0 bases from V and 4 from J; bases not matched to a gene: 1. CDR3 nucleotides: TGCGCCAGCAGCTTGGAACTAGCGGGGTACAATGAGCAGTTCTTC. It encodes CASSLELAGYNEQFF.

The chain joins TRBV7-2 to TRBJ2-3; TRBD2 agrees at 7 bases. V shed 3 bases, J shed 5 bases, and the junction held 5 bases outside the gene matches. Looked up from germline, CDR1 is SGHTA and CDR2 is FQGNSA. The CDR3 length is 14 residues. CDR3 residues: CASSLAGVRDTQYF. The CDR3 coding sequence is TGTGCCAGCAGCTTGGCGGGAGTAAGAGATACGCAGTATTTT. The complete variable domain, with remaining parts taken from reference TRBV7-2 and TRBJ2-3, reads GAGVSQSPSNKVTEKGKDVELRCDPISGHTALYWYRQSLGQGLEFLIYFQGNSAPDKSGLPSDRFSAERTGGSVSTLTIQRTQQEDSAVYLCASSLAGVRDTQYFGPGTRLTVL.

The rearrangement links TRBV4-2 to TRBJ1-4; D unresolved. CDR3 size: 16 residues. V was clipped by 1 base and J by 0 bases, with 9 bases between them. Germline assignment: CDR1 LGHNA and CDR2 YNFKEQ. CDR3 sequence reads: CASSQAAGSTNEKLFF. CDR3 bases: TGTGCCAGCAGCCAAGCTGCAGGATCAACTAATGAAAAACTGTTTTTT.

In DNA, the CDR3 is TGTGCCACCAGTAGGCAGGGTAGACCCTACGAGCAGTACTTC. This codes for CATSRQGRPYEQYF. This sequence joins TRBV24-1 and TRBJ2-7, with a tentative D call TRBD1 (5 bases). V lost 6 bases and J lost 2, with 13 bases in between. The length of the CDR3 is 14 residues. The V gene's germline CDR1 is KGHDR and CDR2 SFDVKD.

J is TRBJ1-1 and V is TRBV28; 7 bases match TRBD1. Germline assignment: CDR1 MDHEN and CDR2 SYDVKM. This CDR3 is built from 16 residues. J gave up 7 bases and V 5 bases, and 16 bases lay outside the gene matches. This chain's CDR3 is CASSLLTRQGLGEAFF. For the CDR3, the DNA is TGTGCCAGCAGTCTGTTAACACGACAGGGTTTGGGTGAAGCTTTCTTT.

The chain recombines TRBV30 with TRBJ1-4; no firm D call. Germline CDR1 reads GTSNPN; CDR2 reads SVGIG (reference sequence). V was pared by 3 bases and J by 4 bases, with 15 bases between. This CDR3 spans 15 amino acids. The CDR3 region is CAWSLKGLLNEKLFF. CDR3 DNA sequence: TGTGCCTGGAGCCTTAAGGGCCTCCTTAATGAAAAACTGTTTTTT.

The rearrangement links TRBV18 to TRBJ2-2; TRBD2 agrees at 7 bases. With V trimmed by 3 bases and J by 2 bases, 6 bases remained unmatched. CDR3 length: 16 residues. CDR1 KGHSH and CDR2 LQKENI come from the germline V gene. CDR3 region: CASSPLGTTNTGELFF. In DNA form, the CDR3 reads TGTGCCAGCTCACCGCTTGGGACTACTAACACCGGGGAGCTGTTTTTT.

The CDR3 protein is CASSGGFGQPRNTEAFF. The CDR3, as DNA: TGTGCCAGTAGTGGAGGATTCGGTCAACCCAGAAACACTGAAGCTTTCTTT. The chain couples TRBV19 to TRBJ1-1, with D unresolved. The CDR3 has 17 residues. Trimming shortened V by 5 bases and J by 2 bases, and 21 bases separated the two germline ends. The germline V gene has CDR1 LNHDA and CDR2 SQIVND (reference sequence).

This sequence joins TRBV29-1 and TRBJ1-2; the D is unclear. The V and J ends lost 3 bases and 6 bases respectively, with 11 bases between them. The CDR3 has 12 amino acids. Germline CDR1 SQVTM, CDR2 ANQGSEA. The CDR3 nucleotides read TGCAGCGTTGATAAAACAGAAAATGGCTACACCTTC. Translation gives CSVDKTENGYTF.

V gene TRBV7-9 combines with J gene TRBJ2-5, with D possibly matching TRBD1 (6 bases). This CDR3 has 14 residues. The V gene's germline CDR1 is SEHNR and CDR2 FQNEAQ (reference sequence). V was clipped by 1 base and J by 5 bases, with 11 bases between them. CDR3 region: CASSLVQGRETQYF. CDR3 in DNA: TGTGCCAGCAGCTTAGTACAGGGCCGGGAGACCCAGTACTTC.

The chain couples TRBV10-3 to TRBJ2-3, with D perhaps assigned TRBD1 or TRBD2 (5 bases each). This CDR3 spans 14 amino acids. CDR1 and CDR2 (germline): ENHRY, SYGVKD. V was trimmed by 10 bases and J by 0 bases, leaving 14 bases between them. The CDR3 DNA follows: TGTGCCACGGGCCAGGGACGGAGCACAGATACGCAGTATTTT. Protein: CATGQGRSTDTQYF.

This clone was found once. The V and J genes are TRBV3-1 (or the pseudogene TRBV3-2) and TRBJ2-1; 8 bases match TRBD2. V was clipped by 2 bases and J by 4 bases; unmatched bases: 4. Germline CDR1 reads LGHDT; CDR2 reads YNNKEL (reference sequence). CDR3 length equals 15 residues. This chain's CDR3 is CASSQPTSEYNEQFF. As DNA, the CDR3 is TGTGCCAGCAGCCAACCGACTAGCGAATACAATGAGCAGTTCTTC.

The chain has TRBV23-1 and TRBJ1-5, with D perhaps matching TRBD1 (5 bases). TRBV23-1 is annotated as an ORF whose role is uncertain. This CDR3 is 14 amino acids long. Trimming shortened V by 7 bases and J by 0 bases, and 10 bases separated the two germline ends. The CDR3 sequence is CASTGDYSNQPQHF. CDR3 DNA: TGCGCCAGCACGGGGGATTATAGCAATCAGCCCCAGCATTTT.

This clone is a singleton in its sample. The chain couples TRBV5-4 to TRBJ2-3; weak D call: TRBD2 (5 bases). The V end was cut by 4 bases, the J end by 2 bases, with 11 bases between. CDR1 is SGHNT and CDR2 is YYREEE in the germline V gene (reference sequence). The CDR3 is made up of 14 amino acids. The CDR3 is CASSAQRFTDTQYF. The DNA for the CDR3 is TGTGCCAGCAGCGCCCAGCGGTTCACAGATACGCAGTATTTT.

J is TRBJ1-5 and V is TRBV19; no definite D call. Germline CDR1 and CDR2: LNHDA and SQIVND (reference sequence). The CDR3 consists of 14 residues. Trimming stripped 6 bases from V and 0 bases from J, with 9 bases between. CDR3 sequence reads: CASSSTDSNQPQHF. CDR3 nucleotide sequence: TGTGCCAGTAGCAGTACGGATAGCAATCAGCCCCAGCATTTT.

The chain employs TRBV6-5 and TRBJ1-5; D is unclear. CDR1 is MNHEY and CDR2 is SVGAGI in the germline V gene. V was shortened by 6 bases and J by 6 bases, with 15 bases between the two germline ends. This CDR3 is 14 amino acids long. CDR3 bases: TGTGCCAGCAGCGAGGGATTATTTGGTCAGCCCCAGCATTTT. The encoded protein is CASSEGLFGQPQHF.

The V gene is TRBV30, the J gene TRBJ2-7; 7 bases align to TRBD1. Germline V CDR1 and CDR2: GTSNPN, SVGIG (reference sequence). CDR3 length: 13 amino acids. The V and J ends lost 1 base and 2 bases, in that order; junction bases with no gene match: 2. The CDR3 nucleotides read TGTGCCTGGAGTGGTGACAGGGCCTACGAGCAGTACTTC. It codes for CAWSGDRAYEQYF.

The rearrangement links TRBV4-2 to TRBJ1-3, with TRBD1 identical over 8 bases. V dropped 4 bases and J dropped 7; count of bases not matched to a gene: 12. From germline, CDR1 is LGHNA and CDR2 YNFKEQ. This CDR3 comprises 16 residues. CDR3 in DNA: TGTGCCAGCAGCCGATCAACCCAGGGGGCCCAGAACACCATATATTTT. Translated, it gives CASSRSTQGAQNTIYF.

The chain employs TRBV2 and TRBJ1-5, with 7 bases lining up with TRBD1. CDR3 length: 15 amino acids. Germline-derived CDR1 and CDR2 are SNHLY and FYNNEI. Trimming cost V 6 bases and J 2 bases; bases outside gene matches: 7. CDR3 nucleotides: TGTGCCAGCAGCCGGGACAGACAGGGCAATCAGCCCCAGCATTTT. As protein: CASSRDRQGNQPQHF.

CDR3 in DNA: TGTGCCAGTAGTATCGACAGGACCAACACTGAAGCTTTCTTT. It codes for CASSIDRTNTEAFF. This sequence joins TRBV19 and TRBJ1-1, with D perhaps TRBD1 (6 bases). Deletions cut 3 bases from V and 2 bases from J, with 10 bases between. The V gene's germline CDR1 is LNHDA and CDR2 SQIVND (reference sequence). The CDR3 runs 14 residues.

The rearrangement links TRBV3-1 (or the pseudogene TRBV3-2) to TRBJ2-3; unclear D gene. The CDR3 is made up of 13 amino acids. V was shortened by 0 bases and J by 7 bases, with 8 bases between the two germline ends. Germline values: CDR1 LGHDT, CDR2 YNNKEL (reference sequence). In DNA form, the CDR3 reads TGTGCCAGCAGCCAAGATCAGAGGAATACGCAGTATTTT. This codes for CASSQDQRNTQYF.

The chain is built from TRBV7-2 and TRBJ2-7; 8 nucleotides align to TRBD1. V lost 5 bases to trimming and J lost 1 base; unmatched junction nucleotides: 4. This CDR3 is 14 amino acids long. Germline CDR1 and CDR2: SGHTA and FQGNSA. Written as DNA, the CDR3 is TGTGCCAGCAGCCGGACAGGGCGTTCCTACGAGCAGTACTTC. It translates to CASSRTGRSYEQYF.